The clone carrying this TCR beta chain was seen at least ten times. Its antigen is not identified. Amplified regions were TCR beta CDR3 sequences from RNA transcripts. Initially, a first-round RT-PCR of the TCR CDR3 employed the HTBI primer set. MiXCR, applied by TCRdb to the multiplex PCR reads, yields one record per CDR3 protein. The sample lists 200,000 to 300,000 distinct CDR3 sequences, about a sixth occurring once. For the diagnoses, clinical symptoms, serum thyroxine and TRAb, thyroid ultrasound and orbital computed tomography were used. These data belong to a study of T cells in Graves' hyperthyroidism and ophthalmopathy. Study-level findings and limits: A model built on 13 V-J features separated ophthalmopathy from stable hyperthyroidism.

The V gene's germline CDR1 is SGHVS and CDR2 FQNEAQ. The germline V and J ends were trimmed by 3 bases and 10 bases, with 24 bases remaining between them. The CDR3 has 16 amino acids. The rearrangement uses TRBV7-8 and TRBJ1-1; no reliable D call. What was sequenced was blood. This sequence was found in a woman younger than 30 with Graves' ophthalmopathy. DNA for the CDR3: TGTGCCAGCAGCTTCCACCCGAGGACCGAGTTAGGCTCAGCTTTCTTT. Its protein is CASSFHPRTELGSAFF.